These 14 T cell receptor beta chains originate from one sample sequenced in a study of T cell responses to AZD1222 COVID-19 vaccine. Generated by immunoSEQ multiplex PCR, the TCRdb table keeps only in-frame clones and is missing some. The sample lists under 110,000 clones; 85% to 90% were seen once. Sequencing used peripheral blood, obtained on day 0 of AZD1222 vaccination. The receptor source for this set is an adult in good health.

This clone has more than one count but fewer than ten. CDR3 loop: CATSRLNAGQDGYTF. Here the CDR3 DNA reads TGTGCCACCAGCAGGCTTAATGCTGGACAGGATGGCTACACCTTC. The chain couples TRBV15 to TRBJ1-2; TRBD1 agrees at 7 bases. The CDR3 is made up of 15 amino acids. The V gene's germline CDR1 is LNHNV and CDR2 YYDKDF (reference sequence). The V gene end was trimmed by 3 bases and the J gene end by 6 bases; junction bases not matched to a gene: 10.

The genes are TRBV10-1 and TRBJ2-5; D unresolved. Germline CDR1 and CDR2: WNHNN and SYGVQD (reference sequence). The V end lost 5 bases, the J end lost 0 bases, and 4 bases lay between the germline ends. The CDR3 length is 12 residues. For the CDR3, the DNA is TGCGCCAGCAGTAGGGACCAAGAGACCCAGTACTTC. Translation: CASSRDQETQYF.

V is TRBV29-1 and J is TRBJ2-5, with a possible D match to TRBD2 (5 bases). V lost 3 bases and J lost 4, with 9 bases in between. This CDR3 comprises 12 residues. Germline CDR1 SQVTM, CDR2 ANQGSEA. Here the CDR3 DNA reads TGCAGCGTTGAGAGGGAGAGAGAGACCCAGTACTTC. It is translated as CSVERERETQYF.

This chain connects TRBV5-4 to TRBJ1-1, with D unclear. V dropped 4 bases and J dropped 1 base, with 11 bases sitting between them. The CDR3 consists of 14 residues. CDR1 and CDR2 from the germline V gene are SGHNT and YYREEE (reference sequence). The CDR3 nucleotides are TGTGCCAGCAGCAACCGGGCTGCGAACACTGAAGCTTTCTTT. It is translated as CASSNRAANTEAFF.

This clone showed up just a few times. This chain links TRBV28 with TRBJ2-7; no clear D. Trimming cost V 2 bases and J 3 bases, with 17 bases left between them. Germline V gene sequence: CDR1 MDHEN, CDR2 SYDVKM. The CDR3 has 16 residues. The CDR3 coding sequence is TGTGCCAGCAGTTTAATTGATAGAGCCCTTTACTACGAGCAGTACTTC. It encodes CASSLIDRALYYEQYF.

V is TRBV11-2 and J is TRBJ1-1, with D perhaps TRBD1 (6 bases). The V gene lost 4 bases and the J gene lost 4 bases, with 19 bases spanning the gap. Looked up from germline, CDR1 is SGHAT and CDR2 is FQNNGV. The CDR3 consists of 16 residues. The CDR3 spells CASSYPLDRGSTEAFF. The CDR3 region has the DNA TGTGCCAGCAGCTACCCGCTTGATAGGGGGTCCACTGAAGCTTTCTTT.

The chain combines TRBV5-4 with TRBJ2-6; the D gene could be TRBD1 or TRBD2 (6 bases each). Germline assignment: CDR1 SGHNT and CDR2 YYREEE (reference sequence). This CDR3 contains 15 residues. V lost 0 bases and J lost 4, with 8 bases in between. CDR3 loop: CASSLGGAGANVLTF. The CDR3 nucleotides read TGTGCCAGCAGCTTGGGGGGGGCCGGGGCCAACGTCCTGACTTTC.

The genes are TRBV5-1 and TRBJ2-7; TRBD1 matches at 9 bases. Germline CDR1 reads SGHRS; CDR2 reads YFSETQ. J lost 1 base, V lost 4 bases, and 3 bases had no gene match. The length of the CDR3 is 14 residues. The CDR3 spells CASSAGQGSYEQYF. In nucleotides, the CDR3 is TGCGCCAGCAGCGCCGGACAGGGGTCCTACGAGCAGTACTTC.

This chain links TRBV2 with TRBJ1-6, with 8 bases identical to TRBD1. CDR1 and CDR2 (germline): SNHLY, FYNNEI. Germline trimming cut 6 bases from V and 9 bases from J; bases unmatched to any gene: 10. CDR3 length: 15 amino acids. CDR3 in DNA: TGTGCCAGCAGCTCGACAGGGGACGGCACTTCACCCCTCCACTTT. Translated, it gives CASSSTGDGTSPLHF.

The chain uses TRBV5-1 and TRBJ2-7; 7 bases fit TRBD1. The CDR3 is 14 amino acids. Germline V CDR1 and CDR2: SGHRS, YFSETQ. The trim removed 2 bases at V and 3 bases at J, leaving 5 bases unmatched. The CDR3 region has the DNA TGCGCCAGCAGCTTAGGGACAGCCATCTACGAGCAGTACTTC. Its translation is CASSLGTAIYEQYF.

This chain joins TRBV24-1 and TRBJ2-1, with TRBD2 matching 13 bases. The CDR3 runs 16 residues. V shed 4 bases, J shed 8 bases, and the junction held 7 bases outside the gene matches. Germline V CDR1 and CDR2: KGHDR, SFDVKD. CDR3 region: CATSESLAGGIYEQFF. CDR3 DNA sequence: TGTGCCACCAGTGAGTCACTAGCGGGAGGGATCTATGAGCAGTTCTTC.

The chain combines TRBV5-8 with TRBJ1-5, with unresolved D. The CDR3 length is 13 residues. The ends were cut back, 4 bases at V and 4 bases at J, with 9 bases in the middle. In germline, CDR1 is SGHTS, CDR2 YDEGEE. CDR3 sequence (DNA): TGTGCCAGCAGCGAGGGTCTAAATCAGCCCCAGCATTTT. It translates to CASSEGLNQPQHF.

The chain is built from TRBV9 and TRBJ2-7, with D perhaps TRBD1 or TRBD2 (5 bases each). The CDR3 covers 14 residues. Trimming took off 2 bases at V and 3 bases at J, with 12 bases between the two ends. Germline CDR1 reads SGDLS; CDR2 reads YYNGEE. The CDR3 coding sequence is TGTGCCAGCAGCGTCAGGGACGCTGACTACGAGCAGTACTTC. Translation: CASSVRDADYEQYF.

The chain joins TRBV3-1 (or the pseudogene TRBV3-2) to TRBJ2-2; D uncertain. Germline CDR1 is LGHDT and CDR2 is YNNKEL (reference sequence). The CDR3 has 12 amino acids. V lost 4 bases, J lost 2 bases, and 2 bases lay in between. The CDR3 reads CASSPNTGELFF. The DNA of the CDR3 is TGTGCCAGCAGCCCAAACACCGGGGAGCTGTTTTTT.